A selection of T cell receptor beta chains follows, all from one sample in a study of immune characterization of retroperitoneal liposarcoma. A single record per CDR3 protein comes from TCRdb applying MiXCR to the PCR reads. The sample includes approximately 3,100 distinct CDR3 sequences, approximately 50% seen only once; the top ten take about 56%. Sequencing input: tumor tissue. Receptors originate from a male donor with retroperitoneal liposarcoma. The CDR3 runs from the conserved cysteine through the conserved F or W. D genes are given only for firm matches. For some rows the clone size is stated as once, few or many, or as a class when expanded; others skip it.

v_call	d_call	j_call	clone_size	cdr3_aa	cdr3_nt
TRBV6-8	TRBD1	TRBJ2-3	few	CASSYGGQKDTQYF	TGTGCCAGCAGTTACGGGGGACAGAAAGATACGCAGTATTTT
TRBV7-8	.	TRBJ2-5	.	CASSPPEWNEQYF	TGTGCCAGCAGCCCGCCAGAGTGGAATGAGCAGTACTTC
TRBV6-1	TRBD2	TRBJ2-3	medium-sized	CASSLLAGGFDFGTDTQYF	TGTGCCAGCAGTCTACTAGCGGGGGGTTTCGACTTTGGCACAGATACGCAGTATTTT
TRBV6-5	.	TRBJ2-1	.	CASSYRKGSSYNEQFF	TGTGCCAGCAGTTATAGGAAGGGTAGCTCCTACAATGAGCAGTTCTTC
TRBV7-2	.	TRBJ2-7	medium-sized	CASRPNREGEQYF	TGTGCCAGCAGACCCAACAGGGAAGGCGAGCAGTACTTC
TRBV6-6	TRBD1	TRBJ2-1	.	CASSYSPGGSEQFF	TGTGCCAGCAGTTACTCGCCAGGGGGCAGTGAGCAGTTCTTC
TRBV7-2	.	TRBJ2-1	large	CASSFMTGFSRWRPGNEQFF	TGTGCCAGCAGCTTTATGACAGGTTTTTCCCGGTGGAGGCCCGGCAATGAGCAGTTCTTC
TRBV6-1	TRBD2	TRBJ2-3	.	CASSRGGTDTQYF	TGTGCCAGCAGTAGGGGAGGGACAGATACGCAGTATTTT
TRBV6-1	TRBD2	TRBJ2-5	.	CASSFYKGRVNEQYF	TGTGCCAGCAGTTTTTACAAGGGGAGGGTCAATGAGCAGTACTTC
TRBV11-3	TRBD2	TRBJ2-1	few	CASSLLAGVSNEQFF	TGTGCCAGCAGCTTACTAGCGGGAGTAAGCAATGAGCAGTTCTTC
TRBV7-2	TRBD2	TRBJ2-1	.	CASSHGVAGGRRNEQFF	TGTGCCAGCAGCCACGGGGTAGCGGGAGGGCGGAGGAATGAGCAGTTCTTC
TRBV12-5	TRBD2	TRBJ2-4	.	CASGFLAGSIQYF	TGTGCTAGTGGTTTCTTAGCGGGTAGCATTCAGTACTTC
TRBV6-4	.	TRBJ2-1	few	CASSPSVSYNEQFF	TGTGCCAGCAGTCCTAGCGTTTCCTACAATGAGCAGTTCTTC
TRBV7-2	.	TRBJ2-1	medium-sized	CASSLVREAEQFF	TGTGCCAGCAGCTTAGTGCGAGAAGCCGAGCAGTTCTTC
TRBV12-3/TRBV12-4	.	TRBJ1-6	.	CASSSSTRAGPLHF	TGTGCCAGCAGTTCTTCCACCCGGGCGGGACCCCTCCACTTT
TRBV6-5	TRBD2	TRBJ2-5	.	CASSYTRTSGQETQYF	TGTGCCAGCAGTTACACCCGGACTAGCGGACAAGAGACCCAGTACTTC
TRBV6-8	.	TRBJ1-1	once	CATLPEVTAYTEAFF	TGTGCCACCTTACCGGAGGTGACAGCGTACACTGAAGCTTTCTTT
TRBV7-2	.	TRBJ1-1	once	CASSLNWETEAFF	TGTGCCAGCAGCTTAAACTGGGAAACTGAAGCTTTCTTT